What follows are 17 T cell receptor beta chains derived from one specimen sequenced in a study of blood T cell repertoires in COVID-19. Profiled with immunoSEQ multiplex PCR; TCRdb holds only in-frame clones, not every one. The table shows some 110,000 clones, with roughly nine tenths occurring only once. The sequencing sample was made of peripheral blood. These receptors all come from a human donor in a cohort sampled during active COVID-19.

This chain uses TRBV6-4 with TRBJ2-3; 8 bases match TRBD1. This CDR3 has 16 residues. Germline CDR1 MRHNA, CDR2 SNTAGT. Trimming removed 2 bases from V and 2 bases from J; junction bases left unmatched: 6. The CDR3 reads CASSDRGTGTTDTQYF. The DNA of the CDR3 is TGTGCCAGCAGTGACAGGGGGACAGGCACCACAGATACGCAGTATTTT.

This chain joins TRBV6-5 and TRBJ2-7; D is possibly TRBD1 (5 bases). The ends were cut back, 2 bases at V and 5 bases at J, with 16 bases in the middle. There are 15 residues in the CDR3. Germline CDR1 MNHEY, CDR2 SVGAGI. The CDR3 protein is CASSYRTSSFHEQYF. As DNA, the CDR3 is TGTGCCAGCAGTTACAGGACATCGTCGTTCCACGAGCAGTACTTC.

This chain links TRBV5-1 with TRBJ2-7; a possible D gene is TRBD1 (6 bases). This CDR3 region has 15 residues. The V end was cut by 3 bases, the J end by 5 bases, with 18 bases between. Germline loops: CDR1 SGHRS, CDR2 YFSETQ. In DNA form, the CDR3 reads TGCGCCAGCAGCTCCCTTGGGGACACTCGGAACGAGCAGTACTTC. As protein: CASSSLGDTRNEQYF. Using reference TRBV5-1 and TRBJ2-7 for the parts outside the CDR3, the full variable domain is KAGVTQTPRYLIKTRGQQVTLSCSPISGHRSVSWYQQTPGQGLQFLFEYFSETQRNKGNFPGRFSGRQFSNSRSEMNVSTLELGDSALYLCASSSLGDTRNEQYFGPGTRLTVT.

The chain carries TRBV18 and TRBJ2-5, with 7 positions matching TRBD2. V shed 6 bases, J shed 3 bases, and the junction held 10 bases outside the gene matches. The CDR3 loop spans 15 amino acids. Germline V gene data show CDR1 as KGHSH and CDR2 as LQKENI. CDR3 protein: CASSFRGLAEETQYF. CDR3 in DNA: TGTGCCAGCTCCTTCCGGGGTCTAGCGGAAGAGACCCAGTACTTC.

V is TRBV3-1 (or the pseudogene TRBV3-2) and J is TRBJ1-1; 7 bases are a match to TRBD1. Trimming took 2 bases from V and 5 from J; bases not matched to a gene: 14. Germline CDR1 is LGHDT and CDR2 is YNNKEL (reference sequence). The CDR3 consists of 17 residues. The CDR3 nucleotides are TGTGCCAGCAGCCAAACCGGGACAGCCAAAACGGGGACTGAAGCTTTCTTT. Amino acid sequence: CASSQTGTAKTGTEAFF.

The gene calls are TRBV28 and TRBJ1-2, with D maybe TRBD1 (6 bases). The germline V gene encodes CDR1 MDHEN and CDR2 SYDVKM. The CDR3 contains 14 residues. Deletions cut 6 bases from V and 6 bases from J, with 17 bases between. The CDR3 sequence is CASSYRDKGHGYTF. The CDR3 DNA reads TGTGCCAGCAGCTACCGGGACAAAGGTCATGGCTACACCTTC.

The CDR3 coding sequence is TGTGCCAGCAGCTCAACATCGGCTAGCGGGAGAAGGGGGACCCAGTACTTC. It is translated as CASSSTSASGRRGTQYF. This chain joins TRBV11-3 and TRBJ2-5, with TRBD2 matching over 10 bases. The length of the CDR3 is 17 residues. V lost 4 bases and J lost 7; bases outside the gene matches: 15. From germline, CDR1 is SGHNT and CDR2 YENEEA.

The chain links TRBV28 to TRBJ2-3; 13 nucleotides align to TRBD2. J was trimmed by 4 bases and V by 7 bases; bases with no gene match: 5. The germline gives CDR1 MDHEN, CDR2 SYDVKM. The CDR3 covers 15 residues. Here the CDR3 reads CASTTSGGAPDTQYF. The DNA of the CDR3 is TGTGCCAGCACCACTAGCGGGGGGGCTCCAGATACGCAGTATTTT.

The rearrangement links TRBV24-1 to TRBJ2-1, with 13 bases aligning to TRBD2. Unmatched junction bases numbered 9, after V lost 7 bases and J lost 7 bases. Looked up from germline, CDR1 is KGHDR and CDR2 is SFDVKD. This CDR3 is built from 16 residues. The DNA for the CDR3 is TGTGCCACCAGCCGAGGACTAGCGGGAGTAGAGAATGAGCAGTTCTTC. This translates into CATSRGLAGVENEQFF.

This chain links TRBV7-9 with TRBJ1-4; 12 bases agree with TRBD1. CDR1 is SEHNR, CDR2 FQNEAQ, per germline (reference sequence). V lost 5 bases to trimming and J lost 3 bases; unmatched junction nucleotides: 7. This CDR3 region has 17 residues. This chain's CDR3 is CASSTLGQGAANEKLFF. CDR3 sequence (DNA): TGTGCCAGCAGCACCCTGGGACAGGGGGCGGCTAATGAAAAACTGTTTTTT.

This chain links TRBV2 with TRBJ2-1; D may be TRBD1 (6 bases). The germline V gene has CDR1 SNHLY and CDR2 FYNNEI. Trimming cost V 9 bases and J 9 bases, with 12 bases left between them. The CDR3 sequence is 11 residues long. CDR3 bases: TGTGCCAGTGCCAGGGGAACTGAGCAGTTCTTC. Translating it yields CASARGTEQFF.

The J gene is TRBJ1-2, the V gene TRBV18, with TRBD1 matching 10 bases. V trimming: 5 bases; J trimming: 0 bases; junction bases outside the gene matches: 6. CDR3 length: 16 residues. Per germline, CDR1 KGHSH and CDR2 LQKENI. The CDR3 region has the DNA TGTGCCAGCTCAAAGGACAGGGGGACTACTAACTATGGCTACACCTTC. It yields the protein CASSKDRGTTNYGYTF.

Notes on this clone: The conserved closing phenylalanine or tryptophan is absent in this CDR3, likely reflecting a read error. The DNA is omitted, as the CDR3 cannot be located on it reliably, and the CDR3 follows TCRdb's listing. This chain joins TRBV6-4 and TRBJ1-4. Germline V gene sequence: CDR1 MRHNA, CDR2 SNTAGT. 13 amino acids form the CDR3, both terminal residues included. The CDR3 protein is CASSDSEALERMG.

The chain employs TRBV7-3 and TRBJ2-2; a possible D gene is TRBD2 (7 bases). The CDR3 runs 19 residues. Germline V lookup: CDR1 SGHTA, CDR2 FQGTGA. The germline V and J ends were trimmed by 3 bases and 5 bases, with 25 bases remaining between them. The CDR3 is CASSFVGGLTSEGTGELFF. In DNA, the CDR3 is TGTGCCAGCAGCTTTGTAGGGGGGCTCACTAGCGAAGGAACCGGGGAGCTGTTTTTT.

The genes are TRBV19 and TRBJ2-1; 7 bases fit TRBD1. CDR3 length: 14 residues. The germline V gene has CDR1 LNHDA and CDR2 SQIVND (reference sequence). Trimming cost V 8 bases and J 3 bases; bases outside gene matches: 7. In nucleotides, the CDR3 is TGTGCCAGTTCACCGGGACAGAACTACAATGAGCAGTTCTTC. Translated: CASSPGQNYNEQFF.

The genes are TRBV5-1 and TRBJ1-1, with TRBD1 matching over 10 bases. The germline V gene encodes CDR1 SGHRS and CDR2 YFSETQ. The CDR3 consists of 15 residues. The V gene end was trimmed by 0 bases and the J gene end by 3 bases; junction bases not matched to a gene: 2. As DNA, the CDR3 is TGCGCCAGCAGCTTGGCAGGACAGGGGGACACTGAAGCTTTCTTT. This gives the protein CASSLAGQGDTEAFF.

This chain links TRBV1 with TRBJ2-3; the D call in the table, TRBD2, was not verified against the DNA. TRBV1 counts as a pseudogene. The CDR3 totals 13 residues. The CDR3: CTSGERITDTQYF. The DNA for the CDR3 is TGCACCAGCGGTGAGCGGATCACAGATACGCAGTATTTT.